This T cell receptor beta chain was recovered during a study of T cells in Graves' hyperthyroidism and ophthalmopathy. In this sample, this clonotype turned up many times. Authors of the study amplified TCR beta CDR3 regions from RNA transcripts. The TCR CDR3 was amplified in a first-round RT-PCR using the HTBI primer set. TCRdb re-analysed the multiplex PCR reads in MiXCR, keeping a single row per CDR3 protein. The data hold over 150,000 distinct CDR3 sequences, with around a sixth observed a single time. V gave up 4 bases and J gave up 6 bases, with 10 bases separating them. CDR1 and CDR2 from the germline V gene are SQVTM and ANQGSEA. This CDR3 comprises 11 residues.

Material: blood. This clonotype originated in a woman in her forties or fifties with Graves' hyperthyroidism. This chain uses TRBV29-1 with TRBJ2-7; the D gene is possibly TRBD1 (6 bases). The CDR3 nucleotides read TGCAGCGTTGGAGTAGGGGGCGAGCAGTACTTC. Amino acid sequence: CSVGVGGEQYF.